A selection of T cell receptor beta chains follows, all from one sample in a study of T cell responses to AZD1222 COVID-19 vaccine. Data came from immunoSEQ multiplex PCR; TCRdb stores just in-frame clones and leaves some out. The repertoire consists of 90,000 to 120,000 clones, with around 90% occurring once and the leading ten covering around 4.5%. The sample consisted of peripheral blood, taken 28 days after the second AZD1222 dose. These receptors came from an adult who received the AZD1222 COVID-19 vaccine. Both conserved end residues are part of each CDR3. The order of the fields is D gene, J gene, V gene, clone size, CDR3 protein, CDR3 DNA. A D gene is named only where the DNA matches it firmly. Some rows have no size entry. The others give once, few or many, or a class for an expanded clone.

d_call: -; j_call: TRBJ1-2; v_call: TRBV10-3; clone_size: -; cdr3_aa: CAISDGGYGYTF; cdr3_nt: TGTGCCATCAGTGATGGGGGCTATGGCTACACCTTC
d_call: -; j_call: TRBJ1-2; v_call: TRBV2; clone_size: -; cdr3_aa: CASSEQGSGNGYTF; cdr3_nt: TGTGCCAGCAGTGAACAAGGGTCAGGGAATGGCTACACCTTC
d_call: -; j_call: TRBJ1-2; v_call: TRBV5-1; clone_size: -; cdr3_aa: CASSLGANYGYTF; cdr3_nt: TGCGCCAGCAGCTTAGGAGCTAACTATGGCTACACCTTC
d_call: -; j_call: TRBJ2-7; v_call: TRBV5-1; clone_size: -; cdr3_aa: CASSLDGRPGSEQYF; cdr3_nt: TGCGCCAGCAGCTTGGACGGCCGCCCGGGGAGCGAGCAGTACTTC
d_call: -; j_call: TRBJ1-5; v_call: TRBV19; clone_size: -; cdr3_aa: CASRLGTSQHF; cdr3_nt: TGTGCCAGTAGGCTGGGTACGTCCCAGCATTTT
d_call: -; j_call: TRBJ1-5; v_call: TRBV27; clone_size: -; cdr3_aa: CASSLEGGSNQPQHF; cdr3_nt: TGTGCCAGCAGTTTGGAGGGGGGCTCCAATCAGCCCCAGCATTTT
d_call: TRBD1; j_call: TRBJ1-3; v_call: TRBV7-9; clone_size: -; cdr3_aa: CASSSDRGPLSSGNTIYF; cdr3_nt: TGTGCCAGCAGCTCGGACAGGGGTCCCCTGAGCTCTGGAAACACCATATATTTT
d_call: TRBD1; j_call: TRBJ1-1; v_call: TRBV5-8; clone_size: -; cdr3_aa: CASSSGTAMNTEAFF; cdr3_nt: TGTGCCAGCAGCTCGGGGACAGCGATGAACACTGAAGCTTTCTTT
d_call: TRBD1; j_call: TRBJ2-1; v_call: TRBV3-1/TRBV3-2; clone_size: once; cdr3_aa: CASRAGGHNEQFF; cdr3_nt: TGTGCCAGCAGGGCAGGGGGTCACAATGAGCAGTTCTTC
d_call: TRBD2; j_call: TRBJ2-2; v_call: TRBV13; clone_size: -; cdr3_aa: CASSSTGTTNTGELFF; cdr3_nt: TGTGCCAGCAGCTCAACCGGGACTACTAACACCGGGGAGCTGTTTTTT
d_call: TRBD1; j_call: TRBJ1-4; v_call: TRBV24-1; clone_size: -; cdr3_aa: CATSDFHDRGVILDATNEKLFF; cdr3_nt: TGTGCCACCAGTGATTTCCACGACAGGGGAGTGATACTAGATGCAACTAATGAAAAACTGTTTTTT
d_call: -; j_call: TRBJ2-7; v_call: TRBV14; clone_size: -; cdr3_aa: CASSLGTSGSEQYF; cdr3_nt: TGTGCCAGCAGCCTTGGGACGTCGGGCTCCGAGCAGTACTTC
d_call: -; j_call: TRBJ1-1; v_call: TRBV7-2; clone_size: -; cdr3_aa: CASSLEEGSSFF; cdr3_nt: TGTGCCAGCAGCTTAGAGGAGGGTTCGTCTTTCTTT
d_call: TRBD1; j_call: TRBJ1-2; v_call: TRBV29-1; clone_size: -; cdr3_aa: CSMGQGGDGYTF; cdr3_nt: TGCAGCATGGGACAGGGAGGGGATGGCTACACCTTC
d_call: -; j_call: TRBJ1-1; v_call: TRBV3-1/TRBV3-2; clone_size: -; cdr3_aa: CASSQHRGNTEAFF; cdr3_nt: TGTGCCAGCAGCCAACATCGGGGGAACACTGAAGCTTTCTTT
d_call: TRBD1; j_call: TRBJ2-7; v_call: TRBV7-9; clone_size: -; cdr3_aa: CASSASGTGTVEQYF; cdr3_nt: TGTGCCAGCAGCGCCTCCGGGACAGGGACAGTCGAGCAGTACTTC
d_call: TRBD1; j_call: TRBJ1-2; v_call: TRBV3-1/TRBV3-2; clone_size: -; cdr3_aa: CASSFDRANGYTF; cdr3_nt: TGTGCCAGCAGTTTCGACAGGGCCAATGGCTACACCTTC
d_call: -; j_call: TRBJ1-2; v_call: TRBV27; clone_size: -; cdr3_aa: CASSFYRDPRYGYTF; cdr3_nt: TGTGCCAGCAGTTTTTACAGGGACCCTCGTTATGGCTACACCTTC
d_call: -; j_call: TRBJ2-7; v_call: TRBV15; clone_size: -; cdr3_aa: CATSLQDGEYEQYF; cdr3_nt: TGTGCCACCAGCCTACAAGACGGAGAGTACGAGCAGTACTTC
d_call: -; j_call: TRBJ2-3; v_call: TRBV9; clone_size: -; cdr3_aa: CASSAQSVSGTDTQYF; cdr3_nt: TGTGCCAGCAGCGCACAGTCTGTTAGTGGCACAGATACGCAGTATTTT
d_call: -; j_call: TRBJ2-7; v_call: TRBV5-8; clone_size: once; cdr3_aa: CASSLEGTTSYEQYF; cdr3_nt: TGTGCCAGCAGCTTGGAGGGAACAACCTCCTACGAGCAGTACTTC
d_call: TRBD1; j_call: TRBJ2-1; v_call: TRBV23-1; clone_size: -; cdr3_aa: CASSQTGDNEQFF; cdr3_nt: TGCGCCAGCAGTCAGACAGGGGACAATGAGCAGTTCTTC
d_call: TRBD1; j_call: TRBJ1-2; v_call: TRBV29-1; clone_size: -; cdr3_aa: CSVPGQGQANYGYTF; cdr3_nt: TGCAGCGTTCCGGGACAGGGACAAGCTAACTATGGCTACACCTTC
d_call: -; j_call: TRBJ1-2; v_call: TRBV7-9; clone_size: -; cdr3_aa: CASSSTGLNGYTF; cdr3_nt: TGTGCCAGCAGCTCAACAGGGCTTAATGGCTACACCTTC
d_call: TRBD1; j_call: TRBJ1-5; v_call: TRBV28; clone_size: -; cdr3_aa: CASWAGGRPQHF; cdr3_nt: TGTGCCAGCTGGGCAGGGGGACGGCCCCAGCATTTT
d_call: -; j_call: TRBJ1-6; v_call: TRBV6-4; clone_size: -; cdr3_aa: CASSERQYNSPLHF; cdr3_nt: TGTGCCAGCAGTGAAAGACAGTATAATTCACCCCTCCACTTT
d_call: TRBD1; j_call: TRBJ2-1; v_call: TRBV10-3; clone_size: -; cdr3_aa: CAISLDRGSYNEQFF; cdr3_nt: TGTGCCATCAGCCTCGACAGGGGTTCCTACAATGAGCAGTTCTTC
d_call: TRBD1; j_call: TRBJ1-3; v_call: TRBV28; clone_size: once; cdr3_aa: CASIQGGTGGPGNTIYF; cdr3_nt: TGTGCCAGCATCCAGGGGGGGACAGGGGGCCCCGGAAACACCATATATTTT
d_call: TRBD1; j_call: TRBJ2-7; v_call: TRBV29-1; clone_size: -; cdr3_aa: CSVRTGEAYEQYF; cdr3_nt: TGCAGCGTTCGGACAGGGGAGGCCTACGAGCAGTACTTC
d_call: -; j_call: TRBJ2-1; v_call: TRBV5-1; clone_size: -; cdr3_aa: CASSLRQGGMNEQFF; cdr3_nt: TGCGCCAGCAGCTTGCGTCAGGGGGGAATGAATGAGCAGTTCTTC
d_call: TRBD1; j_call: TRBJ1-1; v_call: TRBV3-1/TRBV3-2; clone_size: -; cdr3_aa: CASSQELGTGETEAFF; cdr3_nt: TGTGCCAGCAGCCAAGAACTCGGGACAGGGGAAACGGAAGCTTTCTTT
d_call: -; j_call: TRBJ2-3; v_call: TRBV6-5; clone_size: once; cdr3_aa: CASIPLWGTDTQYF; cdr3_nt: TGTGCCAGCATCCCCTTGTGGGGAACAGATACGCAGTATTTT
d_call: TRBD1; j_call: TRBJ2-3; v_call: TRBV29-1; clone_size: -; cdr3_aa: CSAQGQGTDTQYF; cdr3_nt: TGCAGCGCCCAGGGACAGGGGACAGATACGCAGTATTTT
d_call: TRBD1; j_call: TRBJ1-3; v_call: TRBV25-1; clone_size: -; cdr3_aa: CASRAGGGNTIYF; cdr3_nt: TGTGCCAGCAGAGCAGGGGGTGGAAACACCATATATTTT
d_call: TRBD2; j_call: TRBJ2-3; v_call: TRBV18; clone_size: -; cdr3_aa: CASSPGLAGAIGTDTQYF; cdr3_nt: TGTGCCAGTTCACCAGGACTAGCGGGGGCCATTGGCACAGATACGCAGTATTTT
d_call: -; j_call: TRBJ2-3; v_call: TRBV5-6; clone_size: -; cdr3_aa: CASSLGARDTQYF; cdr3_nt: TGTGCCAGCAGCTTAGGGGCGCGAGATACGCAGTATTTT
d_call: TRBD1; j_call: TRBJ2-2; v_call: TRBV27; clone_size: -; cdr3_aa: CASSPRRDPQGASGELFF; cdr3_nt: TGTGCCAGCAGTCCCCGCCGTGATCCGCAGGGGGCATCCGGGGAGCTGTTTTTT
d_call: -; j_call: TRBJ1-2; v_call: TRBV7-2; clone_size: -; cdr3_aa: CASSLTGLYGYTF; cdr3_nt: TGTGCCAGCAGCTTAACAGGGTTGTATGGCTACACCTTC
d_call: -; j_call: TRBJ2-7; v_call: TRBV7-6; clone_size: few; cdr3_aa: CASSLTEGVPYEQYF; cdr3_nt: TGTGCCAGCAGCTTGACCGAGGGGGTTCCCTACGAGCAGTACTTC
d_call: TRBD1; j_call: TRBJ2-3; v_call: TRBV3-1/TRBV3-2; clone_size: -; cdr3_aa: CASSSGDRGLTDTQYF; cdr3_nt: TGTGCCAGCAGCTCGGGGGACAGGGGGCTTACAGATACGCAGTATTTT
d_call: -; j_call: TRBJ1-3; v_call: TRBV18; clone_size: -; cdr3_aa: CASSPPSGNTIYF; cdr3_nt: TGTGCCAGCTCACCACCCTCTGGAAACACCATATATTTT
d_call: -; j_call: TRBJ1-1; v_call: TRBV7-9; clone_size: -; cdr3_aa: CASSPRGTEAFF; cdr3_nt: TGTGCCAGCAGCCCGCGCGGAACTGAAGCTTTCTTT
d_call: TRBD2; j_call: TRBJ2-7; v_call: TRBV19; clone_size: -; cdr3_aa: CASSRLAGTYEQYF; cdr3_nt: TGTGCCAGTAGCCGACTAGCGGGGACCTACGAGCAGTACTTC